This TCR beta chain originates from a study of shared clonotypes between healthy human individuals. The study's findings and limits: Estimated richness values were generally larger in naive subsets than in memory subsets. Sequencing depth was expected to affect clonotype sharing among donors. The diversity represented, both genetic and in exposure history, was limited by few donors.

After removal of 0 bases from V and 6 bases from J, the junction contained 6 bases not matched to a gene. The germline V gene encodes CDR1 LGHNT and CDR2 FRNRAP. CDR3 length: 17 residues. Notes on this clone: Its target is not known.

Measured with immunoSEQ multiplex PCR; TCRdb has only the in-frame clones, and not every one. The sample lists under 1,100,000 clones; about 80% were seen once. The source is a man aged 18 to 35 in good health. The sequenced sample was memory CD4+ T cells sorted from blood. The subset here: CD45RA-negative fraction. This chain uses TRBV12-5 with TRBJ2-1, with 12 bases matching TRBD2. The CDR3 nucleotides are TGTGCTAGTGGTTTGGTCCTAGCGGGAGGGCCCGGCAATGAGCAGTTCTTC. It yields the protein CASGLVLAGGPGNEQFF.